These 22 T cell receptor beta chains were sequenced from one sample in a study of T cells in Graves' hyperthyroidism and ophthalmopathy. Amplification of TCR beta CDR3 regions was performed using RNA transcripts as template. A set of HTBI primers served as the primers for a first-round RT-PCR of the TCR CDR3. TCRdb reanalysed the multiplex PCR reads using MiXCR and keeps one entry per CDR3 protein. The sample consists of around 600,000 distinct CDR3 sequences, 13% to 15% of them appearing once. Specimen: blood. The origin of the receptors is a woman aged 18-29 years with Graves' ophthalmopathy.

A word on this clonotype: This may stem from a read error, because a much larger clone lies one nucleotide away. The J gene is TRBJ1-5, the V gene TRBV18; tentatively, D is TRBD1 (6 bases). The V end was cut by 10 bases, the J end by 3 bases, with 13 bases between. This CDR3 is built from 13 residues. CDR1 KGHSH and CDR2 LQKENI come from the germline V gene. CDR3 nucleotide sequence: TGTGCCAACTCTACAGGGCTCAATCAGCCCCAGCATTTT. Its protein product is CANSTGLNQPQHF.

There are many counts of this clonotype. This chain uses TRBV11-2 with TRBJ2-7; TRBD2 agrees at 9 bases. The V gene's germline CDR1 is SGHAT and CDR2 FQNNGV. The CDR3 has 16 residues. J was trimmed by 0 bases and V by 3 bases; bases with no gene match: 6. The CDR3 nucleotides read TGTGCCAGCAGCTTTTGGACTAGCGTAAACTCCTACGAGCAGTACTTC. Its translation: CASSFWTSVNSYEQYF. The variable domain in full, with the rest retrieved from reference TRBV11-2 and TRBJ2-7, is EAGVAQSPRYKIIEKRQSVAFWCNPISGHATLYWYQQILGQGPKLLIQFQNNGVVDDSQLPKDRFSAERLKGVDSTLKIQPAKLEDSAVYLCASSFWTSVNSYEQYFGPGTRLTVT.

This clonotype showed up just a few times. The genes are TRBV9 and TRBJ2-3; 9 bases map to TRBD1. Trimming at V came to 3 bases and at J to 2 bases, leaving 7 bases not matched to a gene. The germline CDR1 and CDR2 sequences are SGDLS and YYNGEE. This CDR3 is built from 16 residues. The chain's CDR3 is CASSAPWTGDTDTQYF. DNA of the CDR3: TGTGCCAGCAGCGCGCCCTGGACAGGGGACACAGATACGCAGTATTTT. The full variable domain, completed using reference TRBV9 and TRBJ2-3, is DSGVTQTPKHLITATGQRVTLRCSPRSGDLSVYWYQQSLDQGLQFLIQYYNGEERAKGNILERFSAQQFPDLHSELNLSSLELGDSALYFCASSAPWTGDTDTQYFGPGTRLTVL.

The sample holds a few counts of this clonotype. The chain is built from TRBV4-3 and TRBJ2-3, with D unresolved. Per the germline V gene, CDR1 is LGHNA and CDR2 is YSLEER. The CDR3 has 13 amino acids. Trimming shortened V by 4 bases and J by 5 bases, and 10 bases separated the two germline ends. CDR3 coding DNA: TGCGCCAGCAGCCCTTGGCTCGGAGATACGCAGTATTTT. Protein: CASSPWLGDTQYF.

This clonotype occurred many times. In DNA form, the CDR3 reads TGCGCCAGCAGCTTGGGATCGGGCGGGAGCCGCAATGAGCAGTTCTTC. Its translation is CASSLGSGGSRNEQFF. The genes are TRBV5-1 and TRBJ2-1, with 7 bases identical to TRBD2. V was pared by 0 bases and J by 6 bases, with 9 bases of the junction left unmatched. The CDR3 totals 16 residues. Germline values: CDR1 SGHRS, CDR2 YFSETQ.

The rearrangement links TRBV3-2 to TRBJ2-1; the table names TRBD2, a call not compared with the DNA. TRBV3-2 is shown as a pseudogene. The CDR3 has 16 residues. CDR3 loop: CASSQAYGRVHNEQFF. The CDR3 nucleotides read TGTGCCAGCAGCCAAGCATACGGGAGGGTCCACAATGAGCAGTTCTTC.

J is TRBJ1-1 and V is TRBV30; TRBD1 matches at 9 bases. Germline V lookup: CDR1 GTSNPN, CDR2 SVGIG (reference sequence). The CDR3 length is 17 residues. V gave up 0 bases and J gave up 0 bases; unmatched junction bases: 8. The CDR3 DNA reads TGTGCCTGGAGTGTGGGGACAGGGAGATTCATGAACACTGAAGCTTTCTTT. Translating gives CAWSVGTGRFMNTEAFF.

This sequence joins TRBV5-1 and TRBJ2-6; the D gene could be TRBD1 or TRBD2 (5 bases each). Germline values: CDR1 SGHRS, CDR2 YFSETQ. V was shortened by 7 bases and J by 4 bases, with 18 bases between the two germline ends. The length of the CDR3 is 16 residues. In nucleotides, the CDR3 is TGCGCCAGCCACCTTTGGGGACCGTTAGGGGCCAACGTCCTGACTTTC. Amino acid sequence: CASHLWGPLGANVLTF.

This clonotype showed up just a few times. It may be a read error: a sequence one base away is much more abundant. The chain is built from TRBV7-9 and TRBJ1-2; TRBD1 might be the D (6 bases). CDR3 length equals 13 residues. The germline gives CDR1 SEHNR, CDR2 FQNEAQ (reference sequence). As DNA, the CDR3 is TGTGCCGGCAGCTTAGATGGGGGCGCGGGCTACACCTTC. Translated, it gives CAGSLDGGAGYTF.

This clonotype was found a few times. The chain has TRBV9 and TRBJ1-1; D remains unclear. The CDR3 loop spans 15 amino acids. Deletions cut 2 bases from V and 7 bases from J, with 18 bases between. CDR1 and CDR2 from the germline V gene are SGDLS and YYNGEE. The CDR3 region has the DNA TGTGCCAGCAGCGTCGGAGGCAGTGACCTGGATGAAGCTTTCTTT. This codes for CASSVGGSDLDEAFF. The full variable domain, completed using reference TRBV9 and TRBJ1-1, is DSGVTQTPKHLITATGQRVTLRCSPRSGDLSVYWYQQSLDQGLQFLIQYYNGEERAKGNILERFSAQQFPDLHSELNLSSLELGDSALYFCASSVGGSDLDEAFFGQGTRLTVV.

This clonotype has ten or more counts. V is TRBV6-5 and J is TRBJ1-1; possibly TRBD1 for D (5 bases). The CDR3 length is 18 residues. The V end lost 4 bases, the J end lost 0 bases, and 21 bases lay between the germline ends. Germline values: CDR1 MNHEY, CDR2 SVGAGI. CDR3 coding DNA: TGTGCCAGCAGTTTCGCGAGACAGCTGGGGGTTATGAACACTGAAGCTTTCTTT. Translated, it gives CASSFARQLGVMNTEAFF.

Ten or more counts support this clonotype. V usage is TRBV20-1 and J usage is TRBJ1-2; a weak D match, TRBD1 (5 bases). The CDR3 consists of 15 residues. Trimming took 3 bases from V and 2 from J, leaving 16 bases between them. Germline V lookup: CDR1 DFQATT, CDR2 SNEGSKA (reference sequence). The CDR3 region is CSASPLGDGNYGYTF. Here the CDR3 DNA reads TGCAGTGCTAGCCCGTTGGGGGACGGAAACTATGGCTACACCTTC.

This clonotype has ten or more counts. In DNA, the CDR3 is TGTGCCAGCAGTGAAAGCGGGAGGACAGCGAACACCGGGGAGCTGTTTTTT. Its protein is CASSESGRTANTGELFF. V usage is TRBV6-1 and J usage is TRBJ2-2; 9 nucleotides align to TRBD2. Per germline, CDR1 MNHNS and CDR2 SASEGT. CDR3 length: 17 residues. With V trimmed by 2 bases and J by 0 bases, 4 bases remained unmatched.

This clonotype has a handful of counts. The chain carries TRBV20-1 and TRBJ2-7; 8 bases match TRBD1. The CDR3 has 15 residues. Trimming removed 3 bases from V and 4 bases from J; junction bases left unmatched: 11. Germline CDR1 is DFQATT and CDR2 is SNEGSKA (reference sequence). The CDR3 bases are TGCAGTGCTAGTCCTACCGGGACAGGCATTTACGAGCAGTACTTC. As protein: CSASPTGTGIYEQYF.

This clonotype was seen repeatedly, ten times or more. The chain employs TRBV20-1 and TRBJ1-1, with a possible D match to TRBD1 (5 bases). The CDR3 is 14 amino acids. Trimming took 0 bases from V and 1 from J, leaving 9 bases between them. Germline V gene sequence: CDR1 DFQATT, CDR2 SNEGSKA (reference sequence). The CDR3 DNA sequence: TGCAGTGCTAGAGAGTCCGGGGGGAACACTGAAGCTTTCTTT. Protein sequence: CSARESGGNTEAFF.

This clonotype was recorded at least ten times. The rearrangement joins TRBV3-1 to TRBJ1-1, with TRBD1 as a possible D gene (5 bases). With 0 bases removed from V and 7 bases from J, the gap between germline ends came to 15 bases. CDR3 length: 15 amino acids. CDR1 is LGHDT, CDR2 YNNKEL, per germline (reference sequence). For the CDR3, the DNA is TGTGCCAGCAGCCAAGAAGGGGTAGGGATGAGTGAAGCTTTCTTT. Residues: CASSQEGVGMSEAFF.

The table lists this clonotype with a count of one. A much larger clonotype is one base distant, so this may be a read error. The CDR3 DNA reads TGTACCAGCAGCTTAGCGGGCAGGGCCCCCTACGAGCAGTACTTC. Translated: CTSSLAGRAPYEQYF. V gene TRBV11-2 combines with J gene TRBJ2-7; 7 bases agree with TRBD2. CDR3 length: 15 residues. Germline CDR1 SGHAT, CDR2 FQNNGV.

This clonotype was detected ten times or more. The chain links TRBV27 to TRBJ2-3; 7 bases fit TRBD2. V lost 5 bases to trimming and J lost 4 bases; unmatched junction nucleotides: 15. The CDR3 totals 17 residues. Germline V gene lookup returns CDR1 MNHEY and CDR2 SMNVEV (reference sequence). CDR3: CASSPPGEGGPADTQYF. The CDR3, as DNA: TGTGCCAGCAGTCCCCCTGGAGAGGGAGGGCCCGCAGATACGCAGTATTTT.

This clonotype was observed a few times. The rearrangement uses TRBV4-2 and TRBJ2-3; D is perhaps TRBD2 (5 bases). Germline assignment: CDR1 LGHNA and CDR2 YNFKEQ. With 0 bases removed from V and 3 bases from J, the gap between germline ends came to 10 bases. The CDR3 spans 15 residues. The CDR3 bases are TGTGCCAGCAGCCAAGATTTAGAGGGTACAGATACGCAGTATTTT. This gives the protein CASSQDLEGTDTQYF.

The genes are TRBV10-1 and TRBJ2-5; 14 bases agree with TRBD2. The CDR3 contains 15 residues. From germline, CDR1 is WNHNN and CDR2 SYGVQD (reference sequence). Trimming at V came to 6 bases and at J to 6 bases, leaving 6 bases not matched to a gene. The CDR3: CASRWGLAGVQTQYF. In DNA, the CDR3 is TGCGCCAGCAGGTGGGGACTAGCGGGAGTACAGACCCAGTACTTC.

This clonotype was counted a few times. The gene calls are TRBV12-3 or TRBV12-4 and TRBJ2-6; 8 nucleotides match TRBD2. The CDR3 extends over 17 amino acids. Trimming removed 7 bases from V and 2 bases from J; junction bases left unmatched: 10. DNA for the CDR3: TGTGCCAGCATCGGGCGGGGGGCAGTGCCTGGGGCCAACGTCCTGACTTTC. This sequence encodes CASIGRGAVPGANVLTF.

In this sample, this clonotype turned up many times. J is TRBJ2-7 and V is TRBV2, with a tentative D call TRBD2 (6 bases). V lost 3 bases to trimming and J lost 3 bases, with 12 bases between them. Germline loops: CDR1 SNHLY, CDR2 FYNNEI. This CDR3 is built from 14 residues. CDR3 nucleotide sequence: TGTGCCAGCAGTGATGCGGGATTATTCTACGAGCAGTACTTC. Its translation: CASSDAGLFYEQYF.